These 20 T cell receptor beta chains were sequenced from one sample in a study of blood T cell repertoires in COVID-19 (dated by TCRdb to 2018 to 2021). Library generation was performed with the immunoSEQ multiplex PCR assay. The table comes from immuneACCESS by way of TCRdb, which keeps in-frame sequences with V and J called. Part of the clones is missing from these tables; in studies checked, under half for an unresolved V gene and the rest for unknown reasons. The sample records hundreds of thousands of clones, around nine tenths of which are singletons. The top ten hold approximately 1.5% of the sample. The specimen sequenced was PBMCs or T cells enriched from blood (not recorded which). The receptor source for this set is a woman younger than 30 who had been exposed to COVID-19.

This chain links TRBV30 with TRBJ2-2; no clear D gene. The CDR3 runs 18 residues. V was shortened by 1 base and J by 5 bases, with 23 bases between the two germline ends. From germline, CDR1 is GTSNPN and CDR2 SVGIG (reference sequence). The CDR3 spells CAWSARRWIAEVTGELFF. CDR3 coding DNA: TGTGCCTGGAGTGCCCGGAGATGGATAGCTGAAGTAACCGGGGAGCTGTTTTTT.

This rearrangement joins TRBV18 to TRBJ1-2; unclear D gene. From germline, CDR1 is KGHSH and CDR2 LQKENI. CDR3 length: 15 amino acids. Trimming stripped 5 bases from V and 4 bases from J, with 17 bases between. The CDR3 loop reads CASSIRNADTYGYTF. The CDR3 nucleotides are TGTGCCAGCTCAATTAGGAACGCCGACACCTATGGCTACACCTTC.

J is TRBJ2-3 and V is TRBV9; maybe TRBD1 (5 bases). V was shortened by 3 bases and J by 2 bases, with 10 bases between the two germline ends. The CDR3 length is 14 residues. Germline lookup yields CDR1 SGDLS and CDR2 YYNGEE. CDR3 DNA: TGTGCCAGCAGCGGCAGACAGAACACAGATACGCAGTATTTT. Protein sequence: CASSGRQNTDTQYF.

The genes are TRBV19 and TRBJ1-4; no clear D. The V gene's germline CDR1 is LNHDA and CDR2 SQIVND (reference sequence). This CDR3 is 15 amino acids long. With 5 bases removed from V and 7 bases from J, the gap between germline ends came to 17 bases. In nucleotides, the CDR3 is TGTGCCAGTAGTCTAGGGCCCGCATCTGGTGAAAAACTGTTTTTT. The encoded protein is CASSLGPASGEKLFF.

CDR3 coding DNA: TGTGCCACGCATCGAGGGCTATTTGGCAATGAGCAGTTCTTC. Residues: CATHRGLFGNEQFF. This chain links TRBV6-5 with TRBJ2-1, with D possibly TRBD2 on 5 matching bases. Germline CDR1 reads MNHEY; CDR2 reads SVGAGI. Trimming took off 10 bases at V and 6 bases at J, with 19 bases between the two ends. The CDR3 extends over 14 amino acids.

This chain uses TRBV5-4 with TRBJ2-7, with TRBD2 identical over 12 bases. The V gene end was trimmed by 2 bases and the J gene end by 4 bases; junction bases not matched to a gene: 4. This CDR3 contains 15 residues. Germline V gives CDR1 SGHNT, CDR2 YYREEE (reference sequence). CDR3 region: CASSFGLAGSYEQYF. The DNA for the CDR3 is TGTGCCAGCAGCTTCGGACTAGCGGGATCATACGAGCAGTACTTC.

The gene calls are TRBV15 and TRBJ1-1; 7 bases align to TRBD1. Trimming cost V 4 bases and J 2 bases; bases outside gene matches: 7. Looked up from germline, CDR1 is LNHNV and CDR2 is YYDKDF (reference sequence). The CDR3 totals 15 residues. The CDR3 sequence: CATSTPGTANTEAFF. CDR3 DNA sequence: TGTGCCACCAGCACTCCCGGGACAGCAAACACTGAAGCTTTCTTT.

This rearrangement joins TRBV7-9 to TRBJ2-1; unclear D gene. Germline V gene data show CDR1 as SEHNR and CDR2 as FQNEAQ (reference sequence). The CDR3 extends over 12 amino acids. V lost 1 base, J lost 6 bases, and 4 bases lay in between. CDR3 residues: CASSLVANEQFF. The CDR3 bases are TGTGCCAGCAGCTTAGTGGCCAATGAGCAGTTCTTC.

The V call is TRBV24-1, the J call TRBJ2-7, with TRBD1 identical over 7 bases. V lost 5 bases to trimming and J lost 2 bases; unmatched junction nucleotides: 5. The CDR3 is made up of 14 amino acids. Germline lookup yields CDR1 KGHDR and CDR2 SFDVKD. CDR3 nucleotide sequence: TGTGCCACCAGTGCTTCCGGGACAGCCTACGAGCAGTACTTC. Protein: CATSASGTAYEQYF.

This sequence joins TRBV2 and TRBJ1-5; D call uncertain. This CDR3 region has 12 residues. The V and J ends lost 2 bases and 4 bases respectively, with 3 bases between them. The germline V gene encodes CDR1 SNHLY and CDR2 FYNNEI. CDR3 sequence: CASSEINQPQHF. The CDR3 DNA reads TGTGCCAGCAGTGAAATAAATCAGCCCCAGCATTTT.

The rearrangement uses TRBV5-4 and TRBJ1-1, with a weak D call TRBD1 (6 bases). Germline V gene lookup returns CDR1 SGHNT and CDR2 YYREEE (reference sequence). CDR3 size: 14 residues. V lost 0 bases, J lost 6 bases, and 12 bases lay in between. The CDR3, as DNA: TGTGCCAGCAGCTTGGCAGGGGCTCGGCCTGAAGCTTTCTTT. Translated, it gives CASSLAGARPEAFF.

The chain has TRBV15 and TRBJ2-5; tentative D call: TRBD1 (6 bases). This CDR3 has 15 residues. Looked up from germline, CDR1 is LNHNV and CDR2 is YYDKDF (reference sequence). With 3 bases removed from V and 1 base from J, the gap between germline ends came to 12 bases. CDR3: CATSRRQDGQETQYF. The CDR3 DNA sequence: TGTGCCACCAGCAGGAGACAGGACGGCCAAGAGACCCAGTACTTC.

About this clone: This CDR3 is also generated by other DNA sequences in the sample. The chain joins TRBV11-2 to TRBJ2-7; a possible D gene is TRBD1 (8 bases). This CDR3 spans 13 amino acids. Trimming took 4 bases from V and 4 from J, leaving 11 bases between them. Germline V lookup: CDR1 SGHAT, CDR2 FQNNGV. The DNA of the CDR3 is TGTGCCAGCAGCTCACAGGGGGGGTACGAGCAGTACTTC. Residues: CASSSQGGYEQYF. Full variable domain (missing parts from reference TRBV11-2 and TRBJ2-7): EAGVAQSPRYKIIEKRQSVAFWCNPISGHATLYWYQQILGQGPKLLIQFQNNGVVDDSQLPKDRFSAERLKGVDSTLKIQPAKLEDSAVYLCASSSQGGYEQYFGPGTRLTVT.

The chain has TRBV5-6 and TRBJ2-7, with 7 bases lining up with TRBD2. The CDR3 loop spans 16 amino acids. V trimming: 0 bases; J trimming: 2 bases; junction bases outside the gene matches: 8. Germline V CDR1 and CDR2: SGHDT, YYEEEE. CDR3: CASSLVGAAGAYEQYF. In nucleotides, the CDR3 is TGTGCCAGCAGCTTGGTCGGGGCGGCGGGGGCCTACGAGCAGTACTTC.

The V call is TRBV6-5, the J call TRBJ2-1; no reliable D call. Deletions cut 2 bases from V and 7 bases from J, with 6 bases between. Germline CDR1 MNHEY, CDR2 SVGAGI. The CDR3 spans 12 residues. The CDR3 spells CASSYSRNEQFF. CDR3 DNA: TGTGCCAGCAGTTACAGCAGGAATGAGCAGTTCTTC.

The chain combines TRBV3-1 (or the pseudogene TRBV3-2) with TRBJ2-3, with D possibly TRBD2 on 6 matching bases. The germline V gene encodes CDR1 LGHDT and CDR2 YNNKEL (reference sequence). The V end lost 2 bases, the J end lost 4 bases, and 19 bases lay between the germline ends. The CDR3 is 17 amino acids. The CDR3 DNA reads TGTGCCAGCAGCCAATCGGCGTCGCCGTGGGGGGCAGATACGCAGTATTTT. It encodes CASSQSASPWGADTQYF.

This clone has more than one count but fewer than ten. The chain recombines TRBV6-1 with TRBJ2-2; maybe TRBD2 (7 bases). The CDR3 covers 16 residues. V lost 3 bases to trimming and J lost 6 bases, with 17 bases between them. CDR1 MNHNS and CDR2 SASEGT come from the germline V gene. CDR3 protein: CASSERGTGRAGELFF. CDR3 nucleotides: TGTGCCAGCAGTGAGAGGGGAACAGGGAGGGCCGGGGAGCTGTTTTTT.

The chain combines TRBV13 with TRBJ2-7; 11 bases are a match to TRBD2. V was clipped by 6 bases and J by 5 bases; unmatched bases: 12. Germline V CDR1 and CDR2: PRHDT, FYEKMQ (reference sequence). CDR3 length: 16 residues. The CDR3 region is CASRPIAGGLTDEQYF. The CDR3 DNA reads TGTGCCAGCAGACCCATAGCGGGGGGGCTGACCGACGAGCAGTACTTC.

The genes are TRBV27 and TRBJ2-2, with 14 bases that match TRBD2. The CDR3 has 16 amino acids. V dropped 2 bases and J dropped 8; count of bases not matched to a gene: 4. Per germline, CDR1 MNHEY and CDR2 SMNVEV (reference sequence). The CDR3 bases are TGTGCCAGCAGTTTAACGGGACTAGCGGGAGTGGGGGAGCTGTTTTTT. This encodes CASSLTGLAGVGELFF.

The V gene is TRBV2, the J gene TRBJ1-6; 7 nucleotides match TRBD1. The CDR3 has 17 amino acids. Germline CDR1 and CDR2: SNHLY and FYNNEI. Germline trimming cut 5 bases from V and 4 bases from J; bases unmatched to any gene: 11. The CDR3 DNA is TGTGCCAGCAGTTCAGACAGGGAATCATCTTATAATTCACCCCTCCACTTT. Encoded protein: CASSSDRESSYNSPLHF. Filled out from reference TRBV2 and TRBJ1-6, the complete variable domain reads EPEVTQTPSHQVTQMGQEVILRCVPISNHLYFYWYRQILGQKVEFLVSFYNNEISEKSEIFDDQFSVERPDGSNFTLKIRSTKLEDSAMYFCASSSDRESSYNSPLHFGNGTRLTVT.